This entry lists 10 T cell receptor beta chains sequenced from one sample in a study of cytomegalovirus exposure and HLA in healthy donors. Assay: immunoSEQ multiplex PCR; the TCRdb copy retains only in-frame clones and omits some. The table includes around 160,000 clones, about 82% detected once. Sequencing was done on a sample of PBMCs. These TCRs come from a young man in good health and CMV-seropositive.

The chain couples TRBV9 to TRBJ2-7; 7 bases map to TRBD1. CDR1 is SGDLS and CDR2 is YYNGEE in the germline V gene. This CDR3 spans 15 amino acids. The trim removed 4 bases at V and 0 bases at J, leaving 7 bases unmatched. The CDR3 here is CASSFRTGVSYEQYF. The CDR3 region has the DNA TGTGCCAGCAGCTTTCGAACAGGGGTCTCCTACGAGCAGTACTTC.

The chain recombines TRBV7-6 with TRBJ2-1; D remains unclear. Trimming pared 5 bases from V and 0 bases from J, leaving 8 bases between. CDR3 size: 14 residues. Looked up from germline, CDR1 is SGHVS and CDR2 is FNYEAQ. In DNA form, the CDR3 reads TGTGCCAGCAGCCCTTTTAGCTCCTACAATGAGCAGTTCTTC. As protein: CASSPFSSYNEQFF.

The gene calls are TRBV5-1 and TRBJ1-5; 7 positions match TRBD1. CDR1 is SGHRS and CDR2 is YFSETQ in the germline V gene. The CDR3 has 15 residues. With V trimmed by 1 base and J by 4 bases, 5 bases remained unmatched. CDR3 amino acids: CASSLLGGQNQPQHF. The DNA for the CDR3 is TGCGCCAGCAGCTTGTTGGGGGGACAGAATCAGCCCCAGCATTTT. The full variable domain, rest sourced from reference TRBV5-1 and TRBJ1-5, is KAGVTQTPRYLIKTRGQQVTLSCSPISGHRSVSWYQQTPGQGLQFLFEYFSETQRNKGNFPGRFSGRQFSNSRSEMNVSTLELGDSALYLCASSLLGGQNQPQHFGDGTRLSIL.

The chain couples TRBV19 to TRBJ1-4, with a possible D match to TRBD1 (6 bases). Trimming left V 7 bases short and J 2 bases short, with 11 bases between. CDR1 is LNHDA, CDR2 SQIVND, per germline (reference sequence). This CDR3 comprises 14 residues. DNA of the CDR3: TGTGCCAGTAATGGGGGGGGCACTAATGAAAAACTGTTTTTT. This translates into CASNGGGTNEKLFF. The full variable domain, in which reference TRBV19 and TRBJ1-4 provide the parts outside the CDR3, is DGGITQSPKYLFRKEGQNVTLSCEQNLNHDAMYWYRQDPGQGLRLIYYSQIVNDFQKGDIAEGYSVSREKKESFPLTVTSAQKNPTAFYLCASNGGGTNEKLFFGSGTQLSVL.

The chain links TRBV9 to TRBJ1-3; D remains ambiguous. CDR3 length: 14 residues. V lost 4 bases to trimming and J lost 1 base, with 9 bases between them. Germline-derived CDR1 and CDR2 are SGDLS and YYNGEE. CDR3 sequence reads: CASSTVSSGNTIYF. In DNA form, the CDR3 reads TGTGCCAGCAGCACCGTTAGTTCTGGAAACACCATATATTTT.

The chain is built from TRBV4-1 and TRBJ2-3; 11 bases align to TRBD2. The CDR3 spans 21 residues. V shed 0 bases, J shed 2 bases, and the junction held 16 bases outside the gene matches. From germline, CDR1 is MGHRA and CDR2 YSYEKL. The CDR3 bases are TGCGCCAGCAGCCAAGATTTGTTGGTAGCGGGGGGGCTAGCAAACACAGATACGCAGTATTTT. Protein: CASSQDLLVAGGLANTDTQYF.

The J gene is TRBJ1-5, the V gene TRBV18; unclear D gene. In germline, CDR1 is KGHSH, CDR2 LQKENI. V gave up 6 bases and J gave up 0 bases, with 12 bases separating them. The CDR3 has 15 residues. As DNA, the CDR3 is TGTGCCAGCTCCCGGAGCTTTGATAGCAATCAGCCCCAGCATTTT. Its translation: CASSRSFDSNQPQHF.

This clone was found a few times. The rearrangement joins TRBV27 to TRBJ2-7; TRBD1 aligns across 7 bases. The CDR3 loop spans 15 amino acids. V lost 5 bases and J lost 3; bases outside the gene matches: 10. Germline V gene data show CDR1 as MNHEY and CDR2 as SMNVEV (reference sequence). The CDR3 region is CASSLPDRVLYEQYF. The CDR3, as DNA: TGTGCCAGCAGTCTCCCCGACAGGGTACTCTACGAGCAGTACTTC.

The rearrangement uses TRBV7-8 and TRBJ1-6; 11 nucleotides match TRBD1. CDR1 is SGHVS, CDR2 FQNEAQ, per germline. The trim removed 10 bases at V and 6 bases at J, leaving 11 bases unmatched. This CDR3 spans 16 amino acids. CDR3 in amino acids: CATGGTGGLFNSPLHF. CDR3 DNA: TGTGCCACCGGGGGGACAGGGGGTCTTTTTAATTCACCCCTCCACTTT.

V gene TRBV7-9 combines with J gene TRBJ2-5; the match to TRBD1 covers 11 bases. Germline V gene lookup returns CDR1 SEHNR and CDR2 FQNEAQ (reference sequence). This CDR3 has 16 residues. V was pared by 5 bases and J by 5 bases, with 10 bases of the junction left unmatched. The CDR3 DNA reads TGTGCCAGCAGCCTAGTGCGGACAGGGGGCGGGGAGACCCAGTACTTC. Translation: CASSLVRTGGGETQYF.